This TCR beta chain was recorded in a study of T cell responses to AZD1222 COVID-19 vaccine. TCRdb's copy holds only in-frame clones and misses some; the assay was immunoSEQ multiplex PCR. The repertoire holds some 130,000 clones, with more than 85% as singletons. The sequence came from an adult who received the AZD1222 COVID-19 vaccine. The input for sequencing was peripheral blood, taken 28 days after the second AZD1222 dose.

Here the CDR3 DNA reads TGTGCCTGGAGACACGGTTTAGCCAAAAACATTCAGTACTTC. Amino acid sequence: CAWRHGLAKNIQYF. V gene TRBV30 combines with J gene TRBJ2-4; no firm D call. CDR1 is GTSNPN and CDR2 is SVGIG in the germline V gene (reference sequence). The CDR3 length is 14 residues. The V and J ends lost 3 bases and 0 bases respectively, with 9 bases between them.